This T cell receptor beta chain emerged from a study of blood T cell repertoires in COVID-19. Generated by immunoSEQ multiplex PCR, the TCRdb table keeps only in-frame clones and is missing some. The data hold roughly 200,000 clones, with approximately 90% observed a single time. The CDR3 consists of 14 residues. Germline lookup yields CDR1 SGHRS and CDR2 YFSETQ. The V gene lost 1 base and the J gene lost 1 base, with 8 bases spanning the gap. This TCR came from a man in his sixties with active or convalescent COVID-19. The sequenced sample consisted of peripheral blood. The gene calls are TRBV5-1 and TRBJ1-1; tentatively, D is TRBD1 (6 bases). The CDR3 region has the DNA TGCGCCAGCAGCTTGACAGGGCCGAACACTGAAGCTTTCTTT. Translating it yields CASSLTGPNTEAFF.